One sample yielded the 9 T cell receptor beta chains listed below, sequenced in a study of blood T cell repertoires in COVID-19. Sequencing used immunoSEQ multiplex PCR; TCRdb keeps in-frame clones, though not all of them. This table holds 60,000 to 75,000 clones, around 84% found once. The sequencing input was peripheral blood. Source of these receptors: a woman aged 80 or over with acute or convalescent COVID-19.

The chain carries TRBV5-1 and TRBJ1-2, with 9 positions matching TRBD1. CDR1 and CDR2 from the germline V gene are SGHRS and YFSETQ. V lost 4 bases, J lost 6 bases, and 13 bases stayed unmatched. The CDR3 extends over 16 amino acids. In nucleotides, the CDR3 is TGCGCCAGCAGCCATCCGGGACAGGGCGGTCAAAATGGCTACACCTTC. Protein product: CASSHPGQGGQNGYTF. The complete variable domain, with remaining parts taken from reference TRBV5-1 and TRBJ1-2, reads KAGVTQTPRYLIKTRGQQVTLSCSPISGHRSVSWYQQTPGQGLQFLFEYFSETQRNKGNFPGRFSGRQFSNSRSEMNVSTLELGDSALYLCASSHPGQGGQNGYTFGSGTRLTVV.

This chain links TRBV27 with TRBJ2-2, with D perhaps TRBD1 (5 bases). The CDR3 contains 18 residues. The V end lost 3 bases, the J end lost 6 bases, and 23 bases lay between the germline ends. The germline V gene has CDR1 MNHEY and CDR2 SMNVEV (reference sequence). CDR3 in DNA: TGTGCCAGCAGTTTTTTGCAGGGTTTCGTCAACAATGCCGGGGAGCTGTTTTTT. Protein product: CASSFLQGFVNNAGELFF.

This chain uses TRBV24-1 with TRBJ2-7; possible D gene TRBD2, 6 bases. V shed 10 bases and J shed 7 bases, with 16 bases lying between them. The CDR3 loop spans 12 amino acids. Germline V gene data show CDR1 as KGHDR and CDR2 as SFDVKD. CDR3 bases: TGTGCCACTGCGGGGCCCCTGGGGGAGCAGTACTTC. Translation: CATAGPLGEQYF.

This clone was seen once. The V and J genes are TRBV12-3 or TRBV12-4 and TRBJ1-1; no clear D. The CDR3 extends over 13 amino acids. The V end lost 6 bases, the J end lost 6 bases, and 14 bases lay between the germline ends. The CDR3 reads CASSPPGVSEAFF. The CDR3 DNA reads as TGTGCCAGCAGCCCCCCCGGGGTCTCTGAAGCTTTCTTT.

The V and J genes are TRBV7-2 and TRBJ1-2; 12 positions agree with TRBD1. The CDR3 spans 14 residues. Trimming removed 6 bases from V and 7 bases from J; junction bases left unmatched: 6. The germline V gene encodes CDR1 SGHTA and CDR2 FQGNSA. The CDR3 bases are TGTGCCAGCAGGGGGACAGGGGGCGCAGGTGGCTACACCTTC. It codes for CASRGTGGAGGYTF. Complete variable domain (other parts from reference TRBV7-2 and TRBJ1-2): GAGVSQSPSNKVTEKGKDVELRCDPISGHTALYWYRQSLGQGLEFLIYFQGNSAPDKSGLPSDRFSAERTGGSVSTLTIQRTQQEDSAVYLCASRGTGGAGGYTFGSGTRLTVV.

The V call is TRBV5-1, the J call TRBJ2-3; 11 bases map to TRBD2. In germline, CDR1 is SGHRS, CDR2 YFSETQ. The CDR3 is 16 residues long. V lost 0 bases to trimming and J lost 11 bases; unmatched junction nucleotides: 11. The DNA of the CDR3 is TGCGCCAGCAGCTTGGGACTAGCGGGGAGCACAGGGGGGCAGTATTTT. This translates into CASSLGLAGSTGGQYF.

The chain recombines TRBV4-2 with TRBJ2-1; the match to TRBD2 covers 7 bases. V shed 4 bases, J shed 3 bases, and the junction held 6 bases outside the gene matches. Germline V gene sequence: CDR1 LGHNA, CDR2 YNFKEQ. This CDR3 region has 15 residues. The CDR3 loop is CASSPRGVNYNEQFF. In DNA, the CDR3 is TGTGCCAGCAGCCCCCGGGGGGTAAACTACAATGAGCAGTTCTTC.

The J gene is TRBJ1-1, the V gene TRBV6-5; 9 bases map to TRBD1. Looked up from germline, CDR1 is MNHEY and CDR2 is SVGAGI. CDR3 length: 14 residues. The V segment lost 7 bases and the J segment 1 base; nucleotides outside the gene matches: 4. In DNA, the CDR3 is TGTGCCAGCATAAAGACAGGGGGGAACACTGAAGCTTTCTTT. The encoded protein is CASIKTGGNTEAFF.

The chain joins TRBV6-5 to TRBJ2-5; 7 bases fit TRBD2. CDR3 size: 14 residues. V shed 2 bases and J 1 base; nucleotides not matched to a gene: 1. Germline V gives CDR1 MNHEY, CDR2 SVGAGI. The CDR3 is CASSYREAQETQYF. The CDR3 bases are TGTGCCAGCAGTTACCGGGAGGCCCAAGAGACCCAGTACTTC.